What follows are 4 T cell receptor beta chains derived from one specimen sequenced in a study of cytotoxic CD8 clonotypes in ibrutinib-treated CLL. TCRdb keeps only in-frame clones here, not all; method: immunoSEQ multiplex PCR. The table includes 65,000 to 95,000 clones, about 86% detected once. The sample consisted of PBMCs, taken before ibrutinib treatment. These receptors came from a human donor with chronic lymphocytic leukemia.

This chain uses TRBV5-1 with TRBJ2-7; 7 bases align to TRBD2. Germline V CDR1 and CDR2: SGHRS, YFSETQ. V lost 3 bases, J lost 6 bases, and 12 bases stayed unmatched. The CDR3 totals 15 residues. CDR3 coding DNA: TGCGCCAGCAGCTCGTCGGGGGGTAACTATCTCGAGCAGTACTTC. Translation: CASSSSGGNYLEQYF.

The genes are TRBV6-1 and TRBJ1-2; weak D call: TRBD1 (6 bases). This CDR3 has 15 amino acids. CDR1 MNHNS and CDR2 SASEGT come from the germline V gene. Trimming cost V 4 bases and J 6 bases, with 18 bases left between them. CDR3: CASSVPRGGLHGYTF. CDR3 coding DNA: TGTGCCAGCAGTGTCCCCAGGGGAGGACTCCATGGCTACACCTTC.

CDR3 protein: CASSLNTLSGNTIYF. For the CDR3, the DNA is TGCGCCAGCAGCTTGAACACTCTCTCTGGAAACACCATATATTTT. The V and J genes are TRBV5-1 and TRBJ1-3; the D is unclear. V lost 1 base and J lost 0, with 8 bases in between. In germline, CDR1 is SGHRS, CDR2 YFSETQ. The CDR3 has 15 residues.

This clone was found a few times. This chain joins TRBV7-2 and TRBJ1-1; D might be TRBD1 (5 bases). Germline loops: CDR1 SGHTA, CDR2 FQGNSA. The CDR3 is made up of 14 amino acids. The V and J ends lost 5 bases and 1 base respectively, with 11 bases between them. CDR3 nucleotides: TGTGCCAGCAGCCCGCAGGGTAGGAACACTGAAGCTTTCTTT. Its protein product is CASSPQGRNTEAFF.